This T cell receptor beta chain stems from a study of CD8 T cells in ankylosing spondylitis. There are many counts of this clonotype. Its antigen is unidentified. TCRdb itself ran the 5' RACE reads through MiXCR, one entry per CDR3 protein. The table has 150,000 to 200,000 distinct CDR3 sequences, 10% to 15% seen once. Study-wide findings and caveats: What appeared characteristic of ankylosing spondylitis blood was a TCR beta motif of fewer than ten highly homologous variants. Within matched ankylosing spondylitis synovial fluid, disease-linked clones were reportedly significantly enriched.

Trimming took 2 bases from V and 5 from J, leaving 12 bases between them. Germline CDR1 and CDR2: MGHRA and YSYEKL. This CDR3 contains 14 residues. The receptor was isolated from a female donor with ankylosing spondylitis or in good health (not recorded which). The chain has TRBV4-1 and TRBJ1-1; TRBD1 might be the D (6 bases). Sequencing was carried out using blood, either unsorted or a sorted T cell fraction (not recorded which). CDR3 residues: CASSQYREGTEAFF. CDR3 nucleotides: TGCGCCAGCAGCCAATACAGGGAAGGGACTGAAGCTTTCTTT.